This T cell receptor beta chain was retrieved from a study of cytomegalovirus exposure and HLA in healthy donors. Profiled with immunoSEQ multiplex PCR; TCRdb holds only in-frame clones, not every one. This table holds 68,000 or so clones, around 89% found once. Germline lookup yields CDR1 SGHDT and CDR2 YYEEEE. The length of the CDR3 is 15 residues. V lost 0 bases, J lost 4 bases, and 0 bases stayed unmatched. The sequencing input was PBMCs. This sequence was found in a woman aged 18-29 years in good health and CMV-seronegative. The chain joins TRBV5-6 to TRBJ2-1, with 11 bases lining up with TRBD1. For the CDR3, the DNA is TGTGCCAGCAGCTTGGGGGACAGGGGGTACAATGAGCAGTTCTTC. It is translated as CASSLGDRGYNEQFF.